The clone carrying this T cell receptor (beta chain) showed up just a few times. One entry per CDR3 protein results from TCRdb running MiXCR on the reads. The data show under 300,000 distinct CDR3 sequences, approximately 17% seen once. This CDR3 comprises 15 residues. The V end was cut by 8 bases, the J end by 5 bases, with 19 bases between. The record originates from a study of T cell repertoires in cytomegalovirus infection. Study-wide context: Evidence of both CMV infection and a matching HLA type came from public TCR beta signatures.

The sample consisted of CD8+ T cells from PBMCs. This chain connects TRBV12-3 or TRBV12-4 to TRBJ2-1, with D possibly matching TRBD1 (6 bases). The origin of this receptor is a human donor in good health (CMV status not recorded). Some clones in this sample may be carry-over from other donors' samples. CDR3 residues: CASRSVQDRDNEQFF. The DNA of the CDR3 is TGTGCCAGCCGTAGTGTCCAGGACAGAGACAATGAGCAGTTCTTC.